These 26 T cell receptor beta chains were sequenced from one sample in a study of control samples from healthy donors and cancer patients (dated by TCRdb to the early 2020s). Library generation was performed with the immunoSEQ multiplex PCR assay. This immuneACCESS table, as held by TCRdb, lists in-frame sequences with V and J called but not all clones. Of the missing ones, under half trace to an unresolved V gene in checked studies; the others have no known cause. The sample table contains about 190,000 clones; only one count was recorded for 91% of them. 1.8% of the sample is held by the ten biggest clonotypes. The specimen sequenced was blood. The receptors were sampled from a man aged 25-45 years in good health.

For the CDR3, the DNA is TGCGCCAGCAGCTCTAATTCACCCCTCCACTTT. It translates to CASSSNSPLHF. J is TRBJ1-6 and V is TRBV5-1; D not certain. Germline V CDR1 and CDR2: SGHRS, YFSETQ. V was clipped by 3 bases and J by 6 bases, with 1 base between them. This CDR3 comprises 11 residues.

The chain is built from TRBV5-8 and TRBJ1-2; 7 bases align to TRBD1. CDR3 length equals 15 residues. V was clipped by 0 bases and J by 4 bases; unmatched bases: 6. Germline V gene sequence: CDR1 SGHTS, CDR2 YDEGEE. The CDR3 protein is CASSLGQGDVYGYTF. CDR3 nucleotides: TGTGCCAGCAGCTTGGGCCAGGGGGACGTCTATGGCTACACCTTC.

A remark on this clone: Other DNA sequences in this sample translate to the same CDR3. The CDR3 spells CASSSSSGNTIYF. CDR3 nucleotides: TGTGCCAGCAGCTCTTCCTCTGGAAACACCATATATTTT. This chain joins TRBV11-2 and TRBJ1-3; D call uncertain. Trimming took 4 bases from V and 0 from J, leaving 4 bases between them. The CDR3 consists of 13 residues. Germline CDR1 and CDR2: SGHAT and FQNNGV.

The chain has TRBV4-1 and TRBJ1-2; D is uncertain. Germline V gene lookup returns CDR1 MGHRA and CDR2 YSYEKL. This CDR3 contains 13 residues. Deletions cut 0 bases from V and 8 bases from J, with 10 bases between. In DNA, the CDR3 is TGCGCCAGCAGCCAAGAAAATTGGCGGGGCTACACCTTC. As protein: CASSQENWRGYTF.

In this sample, this clone turned up once. The chain has TRBV27 and TRBJ1-4; unclear D gene. V shed 2 bases and J shed 7 bases, with 8 bases lying between them. This CDR3 has 13 residues. Looked up from germline, CDR1 is MNHEY and CDR2 is SMNVEV (reference sequence). The CDR3 loop reads CASSLAGIEKLFF. CDR3 bases: TGTGCCAGCAGTTTAGCGGGGATTGAAAAACTGTTTTTT.

The chain has TRBV12-5 and TRBJ2-3, with D maybe TRBD1 (6 bases). The length of the CDR3 is 14 residues. CDR1 and CDR2 from the germline V gene are LGHNT and FRNRAP. Trimming shortened V by 4 bases and J by 5 bases, and 13 bases separated the two germline ends. The CDR3: CASGYHGTKDTQYF. The CDR3 nucleotides read TGTGCTAGTGGTTATCACGGGACAAAAGATACGCAGTATTTT.

J is TRBJ1-6 and V is TRBV7-2; tentative D call: TRBD1 (5 bases). In germline, CDR1 is SGHTA, CDR2 FQGNSA. Between the trimmed V and J ends, which lost 5 bases and 9 bases, there was a span of 17 bases. The CDR3 consists of 15 residues. This chain's CDR3 is CASSVQGLFSSPLHF. CDR3 coding DNA: TGTGCCAGCAGCGTTCAGGGTCTCTTTTCTTCACCCCTCCACTTT.

The chain joins TRBV5-5 to TRBJ2-7, with D possibly matching TRBD1 (6 bases). CDR3 length: 15 amino acids. V lost 4 bases, J lost 6 bases, and 20 bases lay in between. Looked up from germline, CDR1 is SGHKS and CDR2 is YYEKEE (reference sequence). The CDR3 DNA sequence: TGTGCCAGCAGCCGTAGACAGGATTCCGCGGGCGAGCAGTACTTC. Its translation is CASSRRQDSAGEQYF.

The rearrangement uses TRBV6-5 and TRBJ2-7; D ambiguous. The CDR3 contains 13 residues. Trimming removed 2 bases at V and 0 bases at J, with 5 bases between. Germline lookup yields CDR1 MNHEY and CDR2 SVGAGI. The CDR3 DNA is TGTGCCAGCAGTTACCCGAGCTCCTACGAGCAGTACTTC. This codes for CASSYPSSYEQYF.

The gene calls are TRBV24-1 and TRBJ2-3, with D possibly matching TRBD1 (6 bases). V lost 5 bases to trimming and J lost 0 bases, with 11 bases between them. Germline CDR1 KGHDR, CDR2 SFDVKD. The CDR3 is 15 residues long. CDR3 region: CATSGRGSSTDTQYF. For the CDR3, the DNA is TGTGCCACCAGTGGAAGGGGGTCTAGCACAGATACGCAGTATTTT.

V usage is TRBV7-9 and J usage is TRBJ2-4, with 7 positions matching TRBD2. The germline gives CDR1 SEHNR, CDR2 FQNEAQ (reference sequence). There are 12 residues in the CDR3. Trimming removed 2 bases from V and 12 bases from J; junction bases left unmatched: 4. This CDR3 is CASSLSGRDQYF. Here the CDR3 DNA reads TGTGCCAGCAGCTTATCGGGGAGGGATCAGTACTTC.

This chain uses TRBV19 with TRBJ2-2, with a weak D call TRBD2 (7 bases). The CDR3 loop spans 16 amino acids. CDR1 and CDR2 from the germline V gene are LNHDA and SQIVND (reference sequence). V lost 2 bases and J 2 bases, leaving 12 bases between the germline ends. The DNA of the CDR3 is TGTGCCAGTAGTATATCGGGGGGCCTAAACACCGGGGAGCTGTTTTTT. Translated, it gives CASSISGGLNTGELFF.

The rearrangement uses TRBV7-9 and TRBJ1-1, with no clear D. Germline V CDR1 and CDR2: SEHNR, FQNEAQ (reference sequence). The CDR3 is 14 residues long. V was shortened by 5 bases and J by 5 bases, with 15 bases between the two germline ends. The CDR3 DNA sequence: TGTGCCAGCAGCCCACCGACGTCGGAGACTGAAGCTTTCTTT. Translation gives CASSPPTSETEAFF.

This rearrangement joins TRBV11-3 to TRBJ2-3; a possible D gene is TRBD2 (6 bases). This CDR3 spans 15 amino acids. Trimming left V 1 base short and J 2 bases short, with 10 bases between. From germline, CDR1 is SGHNT and CDR2 YENEEA. The CDR3 nucleotides read TGTGCCAGCAGCTTAGGACTAGTCACCACAGATACGCAGTATTTT. Amino acids: CASSLGLVTTDTQYF.

V usage is TRBV7-2 and J usage is TRBJ1-1; D is ambiguous. CDR3 length: 16 amino acids. Germline loops: CDR1 SGHTA, CDR2 FQGNSA. V was pared by 5 bases and J by 2 bases, with 18 bases between. CDR3 sequence: CASSTHVGLINTEAFF. DNA for the CDR3: TGTGCCAGCAGCACCCACGTAGGACTTATCAACACTGAAGCTTTCTTT.

This clone was recorded a few times. This chain links TRBV27 with TRBJ1-6, with 9 bases aligning to TRBD1. This CDR3 comprises 15 residues. Germline V CDR1 and CDR2: MNHEY, SMNVEV (reference sequence). V was clipped by 2 bases and J by 6 bases; unmatched bases: 2. CDR3 nucleotide sequence: TGTGCCAGCAGTTTAACAGGGGGCCTTAATTCACCCCTCCACTTT. It is translated as CASSLTGGLNSPLHF.

CDR3 nucleotides: TGTGCCATCTGGGGGGCGGGCACAGATACGCAGTATTTT. This translates into CAIWGAGTDTQYF. The chain joins TRBV7-2 to TRBJ2-3, with D perhaps TRBD1 or TRBD2 (6 bases each). This CDR3 region has 13 residues. Germline V gene sequence: CDR1 SGHTA, CDR2 FQGNSA. V was pared by 10 bases and J by 1 base, with 12 bases between.

The chain combines TRBV2 with TRBJ1-4; TRBD1 matches 10 bases. Trimming removed 6 bases from V and 2 bases from J; junction bases left unmatched: 6. The CDR3 length is 16 residues. Looked up from germline, CDR1 is SNHLY and CDR2 is FYNNEI. The CDR3 loop reads CASRGTGEGTNEKLFF. DNA for the CDR3: TGTGCCAGCAGGGGGACAGGGGAAGGCACTAATGAAAAACTGTTTTTT.

This clone was picked up one time. The chain couples TRBV29-1 to TRBJ2-5, with D perhaps given as TRBD1 or TRBD2 (5 bases each). Germline lookup yields CDR1 SQVTM and CDR2 ANQGSEA. The CDR3 runs 13 residues. Trimming pared 6 bases from V and 5 bases from J, leaving 16 bases between. The CDR3 region is CSVRGSRQETQYF. The CDR3, as DNA: TGCAGCGTGAGGGGTAGCAGACAGGAGACCCAGTACTTC.

The chain has TRBV18 and TRBJ1-5; 10 bases map to TRBD1. This CDR3 contains 16 residues. V lost 4 bases and J lost 4; bases outside the gene matches: 7. Germline CDR1 reads KGHSH; CDR2 reads LQKENI. CDR3 sequence (DNA): TGTGCCAGCTCACGCGGGACAGGGGCGGGTAATCAGCCCCAGCATTTT. Translated: CASSRGTGAGNQPQHF.

This rearrangement joins TRBV6-2 or TRBV6-3 to TRBJ2-3; D may correspond to TRBD1 or TRBD2 (6 bases each). The CDR3 covers 17 residues. Trimming took 2 bases from V and 2 from J, leaving 17 bases between them. Germline V CDR1 and CDR2: MNHEY, SVGEGT. The CDR3 DNA reads as TGTGCCAGCAGTTACGGAGGGGGTTCTAGCTCCACAGATACGCAGTATTTT. This gives the protein CASSYGGGSSSTDTQYF.

V is TRBV7-7 and J is TRBJ1-4; possible D gene TRBD1, 6 bases. Germline lookup yields CDR1 SSHAT and CDR2 FNYEAQ (reference sequence). V lost 3 bases and J 0 bases, leaving 20 bases between the germline ends. The CDR3 totals 19 residues. CDR3 DNA sequence: TGTGCCAGCAGCTTTTCACGATCCGGGACAACAGCAACTAATGAAAAACTGTTTTTT. Protein product: CASSFSRSGTTATNEKLFF.

This sequence joins TRBV12-3 or TRBV12-4 and TRBJ1-2; TRBD1 matches 8 bases. The CDR3 contains 13 residues. The V and J ends lost 6 bases and 8 bases, in that order; junction bases with no gene match: 8. The CDR3 loop is CASSNGQGRGYTF. The CDR3 DNA reads as TGTGCCAGCAGCAATGGACAGGGTAGAGGCTACACCTTC.

The genes are TRBV9 and TRBJ2-1; maybe TRBD1 (5 bases). Per the germline V gene, CDR1 is SGDLS and CDR2 is YYNGEE. The CDR3 spans 15 residues. Trimming shortened V by 0 bases and J by 7 bases, and 14 bases separated the two germline ends. CDR3 region: CASSVVGAAINEQFF. The CDR3 DNA is TGTGCCAGCAGCGTAGTAGGGGCCGCGATAAATGAGCAGTTCTTC.

The rearrangement links TRBV3-1 (or the pseudogene TRBV3-2) to TRBJ1-2; maybe TRBD1 (5 bases). This CDR3 has 14 residues. CDR1 and CDR2 from the germline V gene are LGHDT and YNNKEL (reference sequence). Trimming cost V 2 bases and J 4 bases, with 11 bases left between them. CDR3 nucleotides: TGTGCCAGCAGCCAATCCCCAGGGACCTATGGCTACACCTTC. This codes for CASSQSPGTYGYTF.

The V and J genes are TRBV18 and TRBJ2-6, with D possibly being TRBD2 (5 bases). Germline CDR1 reads KGHSH; CDR2 reads LQKENI. The length of the CDR3 is 18 residues. Trimming pared 2 bases from V and 0 bases from J, leaving 14 bases between. CDR3 in amino acids: CASSPRTGSLSGANVLTF. In DNA, the CDR3 is TGTGCCAGCTCACCAAGGACGGGGTCCCTCTCTGGGGCCAACGTCCTGACTTTC. Filled out from reference TRBV18 and TRBJ2-6, the complete variable domain reads NAGVMQNPRHLVRRRGQEARLRCSPMKGHSHVYWYRQLPEEGLKFMVYLQKENIIDESGMPKERFSAEFPKEGPSILRIQQVVRGDSAAYFCASSPRTGSLSGANVLTFGAGSRLTVL.